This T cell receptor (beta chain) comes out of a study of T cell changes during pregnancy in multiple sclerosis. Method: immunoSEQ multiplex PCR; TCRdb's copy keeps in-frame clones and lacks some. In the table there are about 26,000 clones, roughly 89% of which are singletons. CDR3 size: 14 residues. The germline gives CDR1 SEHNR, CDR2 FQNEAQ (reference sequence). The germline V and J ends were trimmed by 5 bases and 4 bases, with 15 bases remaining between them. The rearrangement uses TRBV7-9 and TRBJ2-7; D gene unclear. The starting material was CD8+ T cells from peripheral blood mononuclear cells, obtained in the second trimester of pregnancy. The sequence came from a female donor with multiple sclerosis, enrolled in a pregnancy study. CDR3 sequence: CASSLPQAWYEQYF. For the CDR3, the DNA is TGTGCCAGCAGCCTCCCCCAGGCTTGGTACGAGCAGTACTTC. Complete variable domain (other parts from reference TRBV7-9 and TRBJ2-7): DTGVSQNPRHKITKRGQNVTFRCDPISEHNRLYWYRQTLGQGPEFLTYFQNEAQLEKSRLLSDRFSAERPKGSFSTLEIQRTEQGDSAMYLCASSLPQAWYEQYFGPGTRLTVT.